The next 11 T cell receptor beta chains were all read from a single sample in a study of T cells in women clearing cervical HPV infection. Here immunoSEQ multiplex PCR was the method, and the copy in TCRdb shows in-frame clones only, minus some. The sample's table shows roughly 45,000 clones. The source material was blood buffy coat. Every receptor here comes from a woman between 18 and 70 years old with a cervical HPV16 infection that either progressed to CIN3+ or cleared (not recorded which).

On this clone itself: The CDR3 end lies 3 residues beyond the end of the read and is filled in from the germline J gene. The chain couples TRBV7-3 to TRBJ1-2; 7 nucleotides match TRBD1. CDR1 is SGHTA, CDR2 FQGTGA, per germline. CDR3 length: 13 amino acids. The CDR3 region is CASSSQTGNGYTF. The CDR3 bases that were read are TGTGCCAGCAGCTCGCAGACAGGGAACGGC.

Details on this clone: Read data end 3 residues before the CDR3 end; the end is taken from the germline J gene. The rearrangement links TRBV18 to TRBJ1-1; 10 bases fit TRBD1. This CDR3 has 18 residues. Germline CDR1 reads KGHSH; CDR2 reads LQKENI. The covered CDR3 bases are TGTGCCAGCTCACTAACTCCCGGGACAGGGGAACGCCAAGAGACA. This sequence encodes CASSLTPGTGERQET. The entire CDR3 sequence reads CASSLTPGTGERQETAFF.

CDR3 DNA, as far as it was read: TGTGCCAGCAGCGCGGATCAGACAGGGAATGAG. It specifies CASSADQTGNE. The CDR3 as a whole reads CASSADQTGNEQFF. The V and J genes are TRBV5-6 and TRBJ2-1, with 7 bases lining up with TRBD1. The missing CDR3 end, 3 residues past where the read stops, is filled in from the germline J gene. The length of the CDR3 is 14 residues. Germline assignment: CDR1 SGHDT and CDR2 YYEEEE. Unmatched junction bases numbered 8, after V lost 4 bases and J lost 7 bases.

Comments on this clone: Read data end 3 residues before the CDR3 end; the end is taken from the germline J gene. The V gene is TRBV5-1, the J gene TRBJ2-3; 7 positions agree with TRBD1. The CDR3 consists of 13 residues. CDR1 SGHRS and CDR2 YFSETQ come from the germline V gene. CDR3 sequence reads: CASSVTGPETQYF. The covered CDR3 bases are TGCGCCAGCAGCGTGACAGGGCCGGAGACG.

This chain's CDR3 is CAIPYYSSRLYGYTF. The CDR3 DNA, read in part, is TGTGCCATCCCGTATTACAGCTCCCGGCTCTATGGC. This chain uses TRBV6-4 with TRBJ1-2, with D uncertain. Sequencing ends 3 residues short of the CDR3 end; the germline J gene provides the rest. Germline loops: CDR1 MRHNA, CDR2 SNTAGT. This CDR3 has 15 amino acids. The V gene lost 10 bases and the J gene lost 4 bases, with 22 bases spanning the gap.

Regarding this clone: From the germline J gene comes the end of the CDR3, since the read stops 3 residues before it. V and J are TRBV20-1 and TRBJ2-3, with TRBD2 matching over 8 bases. V lost 3 bases, J lost 4 bases, and 9 bases stayed unmatched. Germline V gene sequence: CDR1 DFQATT, CDR2 SNEGSKA (reference sequence). This CDR3 has 15 residues. The covered CDR3 bases are TGCAGTGCTAGCAAAACAAGCGGGGGTGCAGATACG. It translates to CSASKTSGGADT. The whole CDR3 sequence reads CSASKTSGGADTQYF.

In the case of this clone: The DNA ends 3 residues before the CDR3 does, and the rest of the CDR3 is filled in from the germline J gene. The chain has TRBV6-2 or TRBV6-3 and TRBJ2-2, with a weak D call TRBD1 (5 bases). Germline CDR1 MNHEY, CDR2 SVGEGT. The ends were cut back, 4 bases at V and 3 bases at J, with 15 bases in the middle. There are 16 residues in the CDR3. The CDR3 DNA, read in part, is TGTGCCAGCAGTTCCAGGGCCAGGGTGGACACCGGGGAG. The encoded protein is CASSSRARVDTGE. In full, the CDR3 reads CASSSRARVDTGELFF.

As concerns this clone: The read ends 3 residues early relative to the CDR3; the germline J gene fills the gap. V and J are TRBV7-9 and TRBJ2-3; 9 bases line up with TRBD2. The CDR3 extends over 14 amino acids. Germline-derived CDR1 and CDR2 are SEHNR and FQNEAQ (reference sequence). The J segment lost 3 bases and the V segment lost 4 bases, leaving 2 bases of the junction unmatched. Incomplete CDR3 DNA: TGTGCCAGCAGCTGGACTAGCGAAACAGATACG. Its protein is CASSWTSETDT. The CDR3 in full is CASSWTSETDTQYF.

On this clone itself: The CDR3 end lies 3 residues beyond the end of the read and is filled in from the germline J gene. The chain couples TRBV2 to TRBJ2-3, with D possibly TRBD1 on 7 matching bases. This CDR3 region has 14 residues. The germline V gene has CDR1 SNHLY and CDR2 FYNNEI. The CDR3 bases that were read are TGTGCCAGCAAGGTGGCAGGGGGAGGAGAGACG. Protein product: CASKVAGGGET. The CDR3 as a whole reads CASKVAGGGETQYF. The whole variable domain, filled in from reference TRBV2 and TRBJ2-3, reads EPEVTQTPSHQVTQMGQEVILRCVPISNHLYFYWYRQILGQKVEFLVSFYNNEISEKSEIFDDQFSVERPDGSNFTLKIRSTKLEDSAMYFCASKVAGGGETQYFGPGTRLTVL.

A note on this clone: The sequenced fragment ends 3 residues before the CDR3 boundary, so the rest is inferred from the germline J gene. V usage is TRBV27 and J usage is TRBJ2-7; D is uncertain. The V end lost 0 bases, the J end lost 6 bases, and 12 bases lay between the germline ends. The CDR3 has 14 amino acids. Germline CDR1 reads MNHEY; CDR2 reads SMNVEV (reference sequence). The CDR3 region is CASSLSRSPGEQYF. CDR3 DNA, as far as it was read: TGTGCCAGCAGTTTATCCCGGAGTCCGGGCGAG.

Regarding this clone: From the germline J gene comes the end of the CDR3, since the read stops 3 residues before it. The gene calls are TRBV2 and TRBJ2-1; TRBD2 aligns across 11 bases. The germline V gene encodes CDR1 SNHLY and CDR2 FYNNEI. The J segment lost 3 bases and the V segment lost 5 bases, leaving 3 bases of the junction unmatched. This CDR3 comprises 15 residues. CDR3 bases read: TGTGCCAGCAGTCCGACTAGCGGGGTCTACAATGAG. Amino acids: CASSPTSGVYNE. The whole CDR3 sequence reads CASSPTSGVYNEQFF.